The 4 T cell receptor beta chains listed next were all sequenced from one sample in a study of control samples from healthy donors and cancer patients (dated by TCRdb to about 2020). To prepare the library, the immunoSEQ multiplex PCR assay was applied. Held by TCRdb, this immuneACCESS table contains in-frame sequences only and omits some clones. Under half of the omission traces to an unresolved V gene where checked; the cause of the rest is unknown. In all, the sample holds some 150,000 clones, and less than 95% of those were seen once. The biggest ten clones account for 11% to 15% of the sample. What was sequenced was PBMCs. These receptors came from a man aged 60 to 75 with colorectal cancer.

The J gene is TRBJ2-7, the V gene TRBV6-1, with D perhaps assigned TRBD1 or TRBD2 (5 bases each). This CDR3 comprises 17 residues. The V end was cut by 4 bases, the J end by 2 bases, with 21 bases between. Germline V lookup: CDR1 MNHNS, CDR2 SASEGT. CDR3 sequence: CASSGSRTGRIAYEQYF. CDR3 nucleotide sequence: TGTGCCAGCAGTGGAAGCAGGACGGGACGGATCGCCTACGAGCAGTACTTC.

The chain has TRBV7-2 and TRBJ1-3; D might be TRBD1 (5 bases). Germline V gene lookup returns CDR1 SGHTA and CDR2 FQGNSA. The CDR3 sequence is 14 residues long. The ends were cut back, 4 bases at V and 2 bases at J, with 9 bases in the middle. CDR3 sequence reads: CASSSGSPGNTIYF. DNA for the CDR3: TGTGCCAGCAGCTCAGGGAGTCCTGGAAACACCATATATTTT.

CDR3 bases: TGTGCCAGTAGTATTTGGGCGGAAGGCTTCACTGAAGCTTTCTTT. It codes for CASSIWAEGFTEAFF. The chain combines TRBV19 with TRBJ1-1; D remains ambiguous. The germline gives CDR1 LNHDA, CDR2 SQIVND (reference sequence). This CDR3 has 15 residues. The V end lost 3 bases, the J end lost 4 bases, and 15 bases lay between the germline ends. The whole variable domain, filled in from reference TRBV19 and TRBJ1-1, reads DGGITQSPKYLFRKEGQNVTLSCEQNLNHDAMYWYRQDPGQGLRLIYYSQIVNDFQKGDIAEGYSVSREKKESFPLTVTSAQKNPTAFYLCASSIWAEGFTEAFFGQGTRLTVV.

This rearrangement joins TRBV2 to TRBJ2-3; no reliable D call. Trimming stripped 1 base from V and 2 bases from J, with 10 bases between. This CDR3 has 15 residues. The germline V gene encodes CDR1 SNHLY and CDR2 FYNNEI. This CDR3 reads CASSEEGSFTDTQYF. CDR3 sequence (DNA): TGTGCCAGCAGTGAAGAGGGTAGTTTCACAGATACGCAGTATTTT.